This T cell receptor (beta chain) came from a study of blood T cell repertoires in COVID-19. Profiled with immunoSEQ multiplex PCR; TCRdb holds only in-frame clones, not every one. The sample lists 250,000 to 300,000 clones; roughly 89% were seen once. V was cut by 6 bases and J by 4 bases, with 16 bases left in between. In germline, CDR1 is MDHEN, CDR2 SYDVKM. The CDR3 runs to 15 residues. Cohort assignment relied on participant-reported clinical history. This chain connects TRBV28 to TRBJ1-5; D is perhaps TRBD1 (6 bases). The source is a woman in her sixties who had recovered from COVID-19. The material sequenced was PBMCs or T cells enriched from blood (not recorded which). CDR3 sequence reads: CASSIQGQANQPQHF. The CDR3 DNA follows: TGTGCCAGCAGCATACAGGGTCAGGCTAATCAGCCCCAGCATTTT.